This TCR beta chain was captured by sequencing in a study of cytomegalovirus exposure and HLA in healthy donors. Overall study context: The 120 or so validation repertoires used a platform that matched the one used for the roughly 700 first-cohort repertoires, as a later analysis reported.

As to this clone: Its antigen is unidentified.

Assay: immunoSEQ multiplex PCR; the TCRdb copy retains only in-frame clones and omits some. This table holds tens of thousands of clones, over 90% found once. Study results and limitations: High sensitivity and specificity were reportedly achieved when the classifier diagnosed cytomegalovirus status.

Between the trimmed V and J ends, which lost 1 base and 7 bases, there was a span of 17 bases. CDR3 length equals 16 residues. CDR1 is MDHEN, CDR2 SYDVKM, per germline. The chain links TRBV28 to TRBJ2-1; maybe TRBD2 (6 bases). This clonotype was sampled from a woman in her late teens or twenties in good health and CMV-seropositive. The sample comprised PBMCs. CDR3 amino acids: CASSLYPGRSLNEQFF. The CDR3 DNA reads TGTGCCAGCAGTTTATATCCGGGGAGGTCATTGAATGAGCAGTTCTTC. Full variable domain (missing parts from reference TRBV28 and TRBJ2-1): DVKVTQSSRYLVKRTGEKVFLECVQDMDHENMFWYRQDPGLGLRLIYFSYDVKMKEKGDIPEGYSVSREKKERFSLILESASTNQTSMYLCASSLYPGRSLNEQFFGPGTRLTVL.